The 4 T cell receptor beta chains below come from one sample, sequenced in a study of cytomegalovirus exposure and HLA in healthy donors. The study ran its PCR with 60 Vbeta and 13 Jbeta primers. TCRdb keeps only in-frame clones here, not all; method: immunoSEQ multiplex PCR. This repertoire shows fewer than 300,000 clones, 80% found once; its top ten account for 0.3%. The sample consisted of PBMCs. The receptors come from a girl aged 2 to 9 in good health and CMV-seronegative.

J is TRBJ2-7 and V is TRBV28; TRBD2 agrees at 10 bases. Germline assignment: CDR1 MDHEN and CDR2 SYDVKM. CDR3 length: 18 amino acids. J lost 3 bases, V lost 7 bases, and 18 bases had no gene match. The CDR3 region is CASTIFSGGPSGGYEQYF. Written as DNA, the CDR3 is TGTGCCAGCACCATCTTTAGCGGGGGGCCCTCGGGTGGCTACGAGCAGTACTTC.

This clone came up a few times. The chain carries TRBV18 and TRBJ1-4; D not certain. The CDR3 is made up of 14 amino acids. Looked up from germline, CDR1 is KGHSH and CDR2 is LQKENI. V was clipped by 2 bases and J by 7 bases, with 11 bases between them. For the CDR3, the DNA is TGTGCCAGCTCACCATGGTCGACGGGTGAAAAACTGTTTTTT. Encoded protein: CASSPWSTGEKLFF.

This clone was counted only a few times. V and J are TRBV7-9 and TRBJ2-1; 9 bases agree with TRBD2. Germline V CDR1 and CDR2: SEHNR, FQNEAQ (reference sequence). V dropped 3 bases and J dropped 2; count of bases not matched to a gene: 11. The CDR3 contains 18 residues. The CDR3 DNA is TGTGCCAGCAGCTTCCGAATTAGCGGGAGAAGTACCTACAATGAGCAGTTCTTC. Translating gives CASSFRISGRSTYNEQFF.

The chain combines TRBV27 with TRBJ2-7, with D possibly being TRBD1 (5 bases). With 2 bases removed from V and 7 bases from J, the gap between germline ends came to 15 bases. The CDR3 has 14 amino acids. The germline V gene encodes CDR1 MNHEY and CDR2 SMNVEV (reference sequence). The CDR3 loop is CASSLAQGSREQYF. The CDR3 coding sequence is TGTGCCAGCAGTTTAGCTCAGGGTTCACGGGAGCAGTACTTC.